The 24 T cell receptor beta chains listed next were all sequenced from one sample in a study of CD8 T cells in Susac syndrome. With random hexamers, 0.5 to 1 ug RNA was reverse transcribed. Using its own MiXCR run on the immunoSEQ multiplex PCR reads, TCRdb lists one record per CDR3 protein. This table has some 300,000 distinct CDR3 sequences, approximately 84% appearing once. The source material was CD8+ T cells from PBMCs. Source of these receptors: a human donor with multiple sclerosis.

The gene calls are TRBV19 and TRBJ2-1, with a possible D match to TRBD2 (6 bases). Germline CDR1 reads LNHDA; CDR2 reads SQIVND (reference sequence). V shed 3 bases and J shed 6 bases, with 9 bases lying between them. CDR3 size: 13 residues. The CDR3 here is CASSIPGGNEQFF. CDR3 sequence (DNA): TGTGCCAGTAGTATCCCCGGGGGCAATGAGCAGTTCTTC. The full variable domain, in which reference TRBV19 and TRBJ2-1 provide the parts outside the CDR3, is DGGITQSPKYLFRKEGQNVTLSCEQNLNHDAMYWYRQDPGQGLRLIYYSQIVNDFQKGDIAEGYSVSREKKESFPLTVTSAQKNPTAFYLCASSIPGGNEQFFGPGTRLTVL.

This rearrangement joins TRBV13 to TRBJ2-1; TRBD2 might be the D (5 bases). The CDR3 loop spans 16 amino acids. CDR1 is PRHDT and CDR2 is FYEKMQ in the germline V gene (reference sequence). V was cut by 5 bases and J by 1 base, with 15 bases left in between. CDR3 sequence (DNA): TGTGCCAGCAGCCCCTCGAGGGAGAAATCCTACAATGAGCAGTTCTTC. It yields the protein CASSPSREKSYNEQFF.

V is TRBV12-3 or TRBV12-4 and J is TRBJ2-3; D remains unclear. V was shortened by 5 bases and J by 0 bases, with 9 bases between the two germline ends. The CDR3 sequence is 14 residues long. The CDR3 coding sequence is TGTGCCAGCAGTCCGGGCCAAAGCACAGATACGCAGTATTTT. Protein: CASSPGQSTDTQYF.

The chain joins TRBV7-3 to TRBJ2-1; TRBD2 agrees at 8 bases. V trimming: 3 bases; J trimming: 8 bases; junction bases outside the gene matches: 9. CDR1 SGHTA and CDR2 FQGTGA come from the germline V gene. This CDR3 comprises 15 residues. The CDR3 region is CASSFNGRARDEQFF. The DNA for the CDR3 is TGTGCCAGCAGCTTTAACGGGAGGGCCAGGGATGAGCAGTTCTTC. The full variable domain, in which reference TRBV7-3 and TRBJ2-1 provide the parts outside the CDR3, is GAGVSQTPSNKVTEKGKYVELRCDPISGHTALYWYRQSLGQGPEFLIYFQGTGAADDSGLPNDRFFAVRPEGSVSTLKIQRTERGDSAVYLCASSFNGRARDEQFFGPGTRLTVL.

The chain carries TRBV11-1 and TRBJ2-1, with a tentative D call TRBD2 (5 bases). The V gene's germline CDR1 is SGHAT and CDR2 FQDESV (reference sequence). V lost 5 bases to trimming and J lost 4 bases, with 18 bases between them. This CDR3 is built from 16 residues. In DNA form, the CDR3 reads TGTGCCAGCAGCCGCCTAGCAGGAGCCGCTTACAATGAGCAGTTCTTC. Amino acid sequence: CASSRLAGAAYNEQFF.

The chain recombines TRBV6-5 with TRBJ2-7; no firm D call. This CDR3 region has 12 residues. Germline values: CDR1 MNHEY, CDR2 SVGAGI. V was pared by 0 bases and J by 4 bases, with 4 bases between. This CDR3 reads CASSYSIYEQYF. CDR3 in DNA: TGTGCCAGCAGTTACTCGATTTACGAGCAGTACTTC.

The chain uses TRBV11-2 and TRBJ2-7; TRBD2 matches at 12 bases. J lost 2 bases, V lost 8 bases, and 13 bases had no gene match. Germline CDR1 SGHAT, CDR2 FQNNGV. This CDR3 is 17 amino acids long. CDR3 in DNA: TGTGCCAGCGTCTTACTAGCGGGAGGATTACTCCCCTACGAGCAGTACTTC. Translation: CASVLLAGGLLPYEQYF.

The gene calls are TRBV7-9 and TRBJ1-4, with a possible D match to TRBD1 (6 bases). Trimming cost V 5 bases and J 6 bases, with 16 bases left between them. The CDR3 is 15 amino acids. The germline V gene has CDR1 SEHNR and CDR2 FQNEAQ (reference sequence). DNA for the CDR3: TGTGCCAGCAGCCCCGGCACAGGGTCCCATGAAAAACTGTTTTTT. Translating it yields CASSPGTGSHEKLFF.

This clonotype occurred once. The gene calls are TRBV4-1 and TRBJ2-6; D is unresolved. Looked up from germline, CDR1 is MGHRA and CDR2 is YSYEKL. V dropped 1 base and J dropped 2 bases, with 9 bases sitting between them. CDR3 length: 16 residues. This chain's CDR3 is CASSQGLEAGANVLTF. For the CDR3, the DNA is TGCGCCAGCAGCCAAGGACTGGAAGCTGGGGCCAACGTCCTGACTTTC.

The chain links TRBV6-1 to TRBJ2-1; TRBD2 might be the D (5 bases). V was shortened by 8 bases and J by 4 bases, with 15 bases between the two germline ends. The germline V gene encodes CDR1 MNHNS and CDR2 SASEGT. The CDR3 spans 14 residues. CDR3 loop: CASSGSVEYNEQFF. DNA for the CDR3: TGTGCCAGCTCGGGATCCGTAGAGTACAATGAGCAGTTCTTC.

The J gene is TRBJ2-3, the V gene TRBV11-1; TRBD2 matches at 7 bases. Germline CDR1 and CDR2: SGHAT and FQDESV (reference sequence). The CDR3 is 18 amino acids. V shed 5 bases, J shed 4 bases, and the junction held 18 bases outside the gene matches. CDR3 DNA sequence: TGTGCCAGCAGCCGGTCGACTAGCCTCTTTGGGTGGGCAGATACGCAGTATTTT. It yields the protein CASSRSTSLFGWADTQYF. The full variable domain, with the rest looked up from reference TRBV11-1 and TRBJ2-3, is EAEVAQSPRYKITEKSQAVAFWCDPISGHATLYWYRQILGQGPELLVQFQDESVVDDSQLPKDRFSAERLKGVDSTLKIQPAELGDSAMYLCASSRSTSLFGWADTQYFGPGTRLTVL.

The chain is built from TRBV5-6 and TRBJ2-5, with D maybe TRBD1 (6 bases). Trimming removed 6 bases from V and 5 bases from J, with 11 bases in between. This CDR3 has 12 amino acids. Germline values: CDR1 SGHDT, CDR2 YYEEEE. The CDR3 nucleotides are TGTGCCAGCACCCAACAGGGCGAGACCCAGTACTTC. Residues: CASTQQGETQYF. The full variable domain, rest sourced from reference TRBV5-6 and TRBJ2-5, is DAGVTQSPTHLIKTRGQQVTLRCSPKSGHDTVSWYQQALGQGPQFIFQYYEEEERQRGNFPDRFSGHQFPNYSSELNVNALLLGDSALYLCASTQQGETQYFGPGTRLLVL.

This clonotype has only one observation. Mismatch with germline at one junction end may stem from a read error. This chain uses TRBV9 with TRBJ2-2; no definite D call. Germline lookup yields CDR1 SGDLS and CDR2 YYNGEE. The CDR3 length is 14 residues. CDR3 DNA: TGTGCCAACAGCGTAGTTTCTCGCACCGGGGAGCTGTTTTTT. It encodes CANSVVSRTGELFF.

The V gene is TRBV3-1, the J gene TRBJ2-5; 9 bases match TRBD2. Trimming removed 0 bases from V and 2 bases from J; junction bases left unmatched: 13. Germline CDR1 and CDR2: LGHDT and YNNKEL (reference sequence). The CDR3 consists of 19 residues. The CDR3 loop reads CASSQELGAGLATQETQYF. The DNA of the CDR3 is TGTGCCAGCAGCCAAGAATTGGGGGCGGGACTAGCTACACAAGAGACCCAGTACTTC.

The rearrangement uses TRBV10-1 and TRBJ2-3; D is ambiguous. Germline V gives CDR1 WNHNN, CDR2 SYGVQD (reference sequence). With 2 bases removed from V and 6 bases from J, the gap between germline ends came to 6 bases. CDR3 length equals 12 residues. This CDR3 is CASSEVGDTQYF. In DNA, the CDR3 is TGCGCCAGCAGTGAGGTGGGGGATACGCAGTATTTT.

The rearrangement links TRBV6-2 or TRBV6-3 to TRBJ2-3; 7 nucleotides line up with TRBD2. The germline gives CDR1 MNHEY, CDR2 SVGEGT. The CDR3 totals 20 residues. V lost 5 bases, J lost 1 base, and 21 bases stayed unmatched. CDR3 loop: CASSQIYRAGRTPRTDTQYF. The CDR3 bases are TGTGCCAGCAGTCAAATCTATCGAGCGGGGAGAACGCCGCGCACAGATACGCAGTATTTT.

This CDR3 reads CASSLEPPDRFSYEQYF. For the CDR3, the DNA is TGCGCCAGCAGCTTGGAGCCCCCAGACCGGTTCTCCTACGAGCAGTACTTC. V gene TRBV5-1 combines with J gene TRBJ2-7; D call uncertain. Per germline, CDR1 SGHRS and CDR2 YFSETQ. The CDR3 is 17 residues long. V was trimmed by 0 bases and J by 0 bases, leaving 16 bases between them.

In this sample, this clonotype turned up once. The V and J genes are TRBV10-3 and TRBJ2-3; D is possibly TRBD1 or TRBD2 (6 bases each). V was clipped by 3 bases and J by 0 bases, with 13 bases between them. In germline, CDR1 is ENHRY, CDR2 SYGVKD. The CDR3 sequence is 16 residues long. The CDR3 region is CAISDPGGSSTDTQYF. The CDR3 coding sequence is TGTGCCATCAGTGACCCCGGGGGCAGTAGCACAGATACGCAGTATTTT.

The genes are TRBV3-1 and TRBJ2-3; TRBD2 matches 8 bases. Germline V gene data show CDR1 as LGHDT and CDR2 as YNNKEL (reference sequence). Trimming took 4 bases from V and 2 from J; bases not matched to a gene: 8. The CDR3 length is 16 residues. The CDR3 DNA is TGTGCCAGCAGCCTTATAGCGGGAAAAGTCACAGATACGCAGTATTTT. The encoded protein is CASSLIAGKVTDTQYF.

For the CDR3, the DNA is TGTGCCAGCAGCGTAGAGGCTGGTGGAGATACGCAGTATTTT. This sequence encodes CASSVEAGGDTQYF. This sequence joins TRBV9 and TRBJ2-3; D unclear. Germline V gives CDR1 SGDLS, CDR2 YYNGEE. CDR3 length: 14 residues. With 0 bases removed from V and 5 bases from J, the gap between germline ends came to 10 bases. Together with reference TRBV9 and TRBJ2-3, the CDR3 gives the full variable domain: DSGVTQTPKHLITATGQRVTLRCSPRSGDLSVYWYQQSLDQGLQFLIQYYNGEERAKGNILERFSAQQFPDLHSELNLSSLELGDSALYFCASSVEAGGDTQYFGPGTRLTVL.

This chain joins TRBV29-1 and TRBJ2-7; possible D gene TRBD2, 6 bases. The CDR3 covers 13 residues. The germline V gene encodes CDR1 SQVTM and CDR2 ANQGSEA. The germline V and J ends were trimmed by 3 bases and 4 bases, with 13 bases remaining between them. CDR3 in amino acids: CSVDGGIGYEQYF. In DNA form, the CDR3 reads TGCAGCGTTGATGGCGGGATCGGATACGAGCAGTACTTC.

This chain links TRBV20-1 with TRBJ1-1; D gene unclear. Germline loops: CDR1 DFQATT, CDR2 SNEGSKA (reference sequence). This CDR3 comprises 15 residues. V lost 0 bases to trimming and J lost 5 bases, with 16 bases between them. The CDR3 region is CSARDRLIRGTEAFF. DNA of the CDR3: TGCAGTGCTAGAGATCGCCTGATTAGAGGGACTGAAGCTTTCTTT.

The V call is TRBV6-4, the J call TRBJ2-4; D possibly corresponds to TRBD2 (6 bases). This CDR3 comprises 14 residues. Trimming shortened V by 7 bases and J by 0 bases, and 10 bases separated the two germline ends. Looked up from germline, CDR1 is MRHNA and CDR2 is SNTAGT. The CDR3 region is CASTGTLAKNIQYF. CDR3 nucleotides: TGTGCCAGCACCGGGACTCTAGCCAAAAACATTCAGTACTTC.

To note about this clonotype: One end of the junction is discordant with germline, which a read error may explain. CDR3 protein: CASGIALKTENTEAFF. The DNA of the CDR3 is TGTGCCAGTGGTATAGCTCTTAAGACAGAGAACACTGAAGCTTTCTTT. V and J are TRBV19 and TRBJ1-1; D perhaps matches TRBD1 (5 bases). The germline V gene has CDR1 LNHDA and CDR2 SQIVND (reference sequence). CDR3 length: 16 residues.